This entry features one TCR beta chain sequence. Per the authors' pipeline: The assay estimated nucleated cells by amplifying reference gene primers. Assay used: immunoSEQ multiplex PCR; TCRdb lists only in-frame clones, some missing. V and J calls and clone size follow that table, whereas D and trimming were derived from the DNA. The data show 200,000 or so clones, with around 86% seen just once and roughly 7.1% held by the top ten. The CDR3 runs to 15 residues. Germline V gives CDR1 SEHNR, CDR2 FQNEAQ (reference sequence). With 6 bases removed from V and 7 bases from J, the gap between germline ends came to 22 bases. Ages ranged from roughly 18 to 100 years, with residence in about two dozen US areas. This sample is drawn from a study of blood T cell repertoires in COVID-19. Study information: Samples of COVID-19 (acute and convalescent) were obtained from the United States, Italy and Spain. T cells, B-cell-depleted T cells, or PBMCs supplied cDNA or gDNA.

This receptor was obtained from a man aged 25-45 years in a cohort exposed to, infected with or recovered from COVID-19 (not recorded which). The chain recombines TRBV7-9 with TRBJ2-7; TRBD2 is a possible D gene (7 bases). Sequencing was performed on PBMCs or T cells enriched from blood (not recorded which). The CDR3 loop reads CASSGDRGASGEQYF. DNA of the CDR3: TGTGCCAGCAGTGGGGATCGGGGGGCGTCTGGGGAGCAGTACTTC. Full variable domain (remainder filled in from reference TRBV7-9 and TRBJ2-7): DTGVSQNPRHKITKRGQNVTFRCDPISEHNRLYWYRQTLGQGPEFLTYFQNEAQLEKSRLLSDRFSAERPKGSFSTLEIQRTEQGDSAMYLCASSGDRGASGEQYFGPGTRLTVT.